This T cell receptor beta chain was retrieved from a study of blood T cell repertoires in COVID-19. Across the whole study: The study drew acute and convalescent COVID-19 samples from the United States, Italy and Spain. PBMCs, B-cell-depleted T cells, or T cells were the source of the cDNA or gDNA that made up the material.

Study processing details: The authors estimated nucleated cell counts from reference gene primer amplification. Clones were sequenced by immunoSEQ multiplex PCR, and TCRdb holds only the in-frame ones, with some missing. V and J calls plus clone size are reproduced from that table; the DNA served to infer D and trimming. Of 150,000 to 200,000 clones listed, around four fifths were seen once; the top ten hold around 2.7%. Sequenced material: peripheral blood. This clonotype was sampled from a man in his 70s with acute or convalescent COVID-19.

The CDR3 loop reads CASSLGEGPSYEQYF. Here the CDR3 DNA reads TGTGCCAGCAGCTTAGGGGAGGGTCCCTCCTACGAGCAGTACTTC. The chain joins TRBV7-2 to TRBJ2-7; 7 bases match TRBD2. The J segment lost 0 bases and the V segment lost 1 base, leaving 3 bases of the junction unmatched. The CDR3 runs 15 residues. Germline V lookup: CDR1 SGHTA, CDR2 FQGNSA.